Described below is a single TCR beta chain sequence and its context. TCRdb's table, derived via immunoSEQ multiplex PCR, lists solely in-frame clones and lacks some. Of roughly 430,000 clones listed, roughly 90% are singletons. This record belongs to a study of blood T cell repertoires in COVID-19. Study background: The United States, Italy and Spain were the sources of the acute and convalescent COVID-19 samples.

CDR1 and CDR2 (germline): GTSNPN, SVGIG (reference sequence). The CDR3 runs 12 residues. The V gene lost 4 bases and the J gene lost 4 bases, with 11 bases spanning the gap. Participants' own reports of clinical history determined their cohort assignment. The sequenced sample consisted of PBMCs or T cells enriched from blood (not recorded which). The V and J genes are TRBV30 and TRBJ2-7; D is perhaps TRBD1 (6 bases). The sequence was collected from a woman in her thirties or forties with acute COVID-19. The DNA of the CDR3 is TGTGCCTGGAACAGTCAGGGGTACGAGCAGTACTTC. This encodes CAWNSQGYEQYF.